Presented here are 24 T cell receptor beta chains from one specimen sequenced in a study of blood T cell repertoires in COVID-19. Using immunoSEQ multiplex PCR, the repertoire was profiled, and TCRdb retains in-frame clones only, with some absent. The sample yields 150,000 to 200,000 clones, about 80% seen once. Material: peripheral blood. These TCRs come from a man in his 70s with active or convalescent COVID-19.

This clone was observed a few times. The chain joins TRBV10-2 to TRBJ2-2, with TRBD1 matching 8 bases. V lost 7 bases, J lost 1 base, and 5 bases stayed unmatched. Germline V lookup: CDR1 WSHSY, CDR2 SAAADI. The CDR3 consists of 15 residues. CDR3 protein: CASTEGTGNTGELFF. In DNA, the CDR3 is TGCGCCAGCACCGAGGGGACAGGGAACACCGGGGAGCTGTTTTTT.

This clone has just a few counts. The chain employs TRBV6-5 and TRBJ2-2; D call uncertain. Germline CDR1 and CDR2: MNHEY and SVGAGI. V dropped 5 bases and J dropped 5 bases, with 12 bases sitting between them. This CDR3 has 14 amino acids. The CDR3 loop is CASSSYSETGELFF. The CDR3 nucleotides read TGTGCCAGCAGTAGTTATTCGGAGACCGGGGAGCTGTTTTTT.

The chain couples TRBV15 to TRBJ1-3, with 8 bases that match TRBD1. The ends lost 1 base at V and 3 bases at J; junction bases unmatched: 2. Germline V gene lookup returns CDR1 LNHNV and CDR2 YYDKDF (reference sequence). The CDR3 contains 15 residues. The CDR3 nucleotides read TGTGCCACCAGCAGAGGGACAGGGATTGGAAACACCATATATTTT. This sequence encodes CATSRGTGIGNTIYF.

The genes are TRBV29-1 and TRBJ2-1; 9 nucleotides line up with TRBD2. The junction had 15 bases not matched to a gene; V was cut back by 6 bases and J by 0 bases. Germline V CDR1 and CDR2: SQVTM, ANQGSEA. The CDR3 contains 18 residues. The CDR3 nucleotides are TGCAGCGTCCTTAGACTAGCGGAGAACCCGAGCTCCTACAATGAGCAGTTCTTC. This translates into CSVLRLAENPSSYNEQFF.

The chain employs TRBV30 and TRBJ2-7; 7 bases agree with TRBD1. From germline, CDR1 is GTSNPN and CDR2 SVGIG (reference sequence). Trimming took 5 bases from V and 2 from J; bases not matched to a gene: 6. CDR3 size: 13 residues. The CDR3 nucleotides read TGTGCCTGGGTCCGGGACAGACCCTACGAGCAGTACTTC. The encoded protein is CAWVRDRPYEQYF.

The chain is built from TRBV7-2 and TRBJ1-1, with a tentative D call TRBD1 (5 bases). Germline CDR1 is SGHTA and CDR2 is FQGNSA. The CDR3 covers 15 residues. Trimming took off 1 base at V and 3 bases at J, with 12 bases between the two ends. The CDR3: CASSLVPGRDTEAFF. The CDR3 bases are TGTGCCAGCAGCTTAGTTCCAGGGAGGGACACTGAAGCTTTCTTT. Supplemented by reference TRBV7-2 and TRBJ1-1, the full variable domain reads GAGVSQSPSNKVTEKGKDVELRCDPISGHTALYWYRQSLGQGLEFLIYFQGNSAPDKSGLPSDRFSAERTGGSVSTLTIQRTQQEDSAVYLCASSLVPGRDTEAFFGQGTRLTVV.

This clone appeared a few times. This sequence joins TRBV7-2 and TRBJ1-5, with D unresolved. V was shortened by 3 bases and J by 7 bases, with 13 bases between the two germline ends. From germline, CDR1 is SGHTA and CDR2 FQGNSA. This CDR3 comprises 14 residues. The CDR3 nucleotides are TGTGCCAGCAGCTTGCGGGGAAATGAGCAGCCCCAGCATTTT. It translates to CASSLRGNEQPQHF. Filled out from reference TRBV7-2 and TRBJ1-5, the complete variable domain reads GAGVSQSPSNKVTEKGKDVELRCDPISGHTALYWYRQSLGQGLEFLIYFQGNSAPDKSGLPSDRFSAERTGGSVSTLTIQRTQQEDSAVYLCASSLRGNEQPQHFGDGTRLSIL.

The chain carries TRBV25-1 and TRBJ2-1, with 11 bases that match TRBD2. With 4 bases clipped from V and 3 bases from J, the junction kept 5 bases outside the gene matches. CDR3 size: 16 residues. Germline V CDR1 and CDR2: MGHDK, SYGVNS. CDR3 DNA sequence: TGTGCCAGCAGTGGGGCCGGGACTAGCGGCTACAATGAGCAGTTCTTC. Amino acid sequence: CASSGAGTSGYNEQFF.

The CDR3: CASSRRALMNTEAFF. CDR3 DNA sequence: TGTGCCAGCAGCCGCAGGGCTCTAATGAACACTGAAGCTTTCTTT. The V gene is TRBV3-1 (or the pseudogene TRBV3-2), the J gene TRBJ1-1; D may be TRBD1 (5 bases). From germline, CDR1 is LGHDT and CDR2 YNNKEL (reference sequence). CDR3 length equals 15 residues. Trimming removed 4 bases from V and 0 bases from J, with 12 bases in between.

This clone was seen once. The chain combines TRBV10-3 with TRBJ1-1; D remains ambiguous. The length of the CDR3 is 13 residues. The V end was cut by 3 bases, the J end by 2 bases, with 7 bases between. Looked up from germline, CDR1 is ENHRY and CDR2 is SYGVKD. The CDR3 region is CAISDILNTEAFF. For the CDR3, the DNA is TGTGCCATCAGTGATATCCTCAACACTGAAGCTTTCTTT.

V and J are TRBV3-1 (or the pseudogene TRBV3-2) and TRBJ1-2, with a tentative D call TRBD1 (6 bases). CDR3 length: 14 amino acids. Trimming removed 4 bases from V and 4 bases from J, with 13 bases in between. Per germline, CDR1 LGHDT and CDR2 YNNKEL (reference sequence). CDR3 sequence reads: CASSPQGLGYGYTF. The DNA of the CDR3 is TGTGCCAGCAGCCCCCAGGGGCTCGGCTATGGCTACACCTTC.

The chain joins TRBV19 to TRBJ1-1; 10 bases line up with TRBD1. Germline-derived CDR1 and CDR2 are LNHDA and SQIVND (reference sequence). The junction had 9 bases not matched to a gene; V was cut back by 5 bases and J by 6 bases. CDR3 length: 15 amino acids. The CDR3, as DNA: TGTGCCAGTAGTGACCCCGGGACAGGGGATCCTGAAGCTTTCTTT. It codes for CASSDPGTGDPEAFF.

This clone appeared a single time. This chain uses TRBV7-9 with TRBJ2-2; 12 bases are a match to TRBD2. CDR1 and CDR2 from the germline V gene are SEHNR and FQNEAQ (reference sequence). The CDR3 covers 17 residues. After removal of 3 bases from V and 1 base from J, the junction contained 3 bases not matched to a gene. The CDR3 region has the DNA TGTGCCAGCAGCTTCGCGACTAGCGGGGGGAACACCGGGGAGCTGTTTTTT. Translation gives CASSFATSGGNTGELFF.

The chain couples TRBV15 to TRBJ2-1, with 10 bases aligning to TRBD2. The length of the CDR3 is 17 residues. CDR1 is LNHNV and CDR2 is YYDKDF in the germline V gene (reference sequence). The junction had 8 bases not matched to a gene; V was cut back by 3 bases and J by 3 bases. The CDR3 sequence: CATSSPGSSGGYNEQFF. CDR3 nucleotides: TGTGCCACCAGCAGTCCCGGATCTAGCGGGGGCTACAATGAGCAGTTCTTC.

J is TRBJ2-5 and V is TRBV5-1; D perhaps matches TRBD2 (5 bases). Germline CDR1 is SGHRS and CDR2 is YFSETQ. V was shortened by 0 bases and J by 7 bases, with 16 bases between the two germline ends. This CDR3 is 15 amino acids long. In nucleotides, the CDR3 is TGCGCCAGCAGCTTGGATAGCGCTTCCTTTGGGACCCAGTACTTC. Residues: CASSLDSASFGTQYF.

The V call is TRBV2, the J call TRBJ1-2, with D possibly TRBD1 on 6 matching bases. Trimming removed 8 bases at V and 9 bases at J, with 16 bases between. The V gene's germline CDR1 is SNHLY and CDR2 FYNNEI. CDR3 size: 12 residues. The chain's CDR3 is CASRVQQGSYTF. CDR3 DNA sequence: TGTGCCAGCCGAGTCCAACAGGGAAGCTACACCTTC.

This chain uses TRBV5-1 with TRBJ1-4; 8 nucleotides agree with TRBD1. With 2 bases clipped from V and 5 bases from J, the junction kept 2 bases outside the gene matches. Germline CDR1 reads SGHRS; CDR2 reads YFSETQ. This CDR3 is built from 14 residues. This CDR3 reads CASSLRQGNEKLFF. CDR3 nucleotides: TGCGCCAGCAGCTTAAGACAGGGGAATGAAAAACTGTTTTTT. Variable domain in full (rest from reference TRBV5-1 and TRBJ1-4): KAGVTQTPRYLIKTRGQQVTLSCSPISGHRSVSWYQQTPGQGLQFLFEYFSETQRNKGNFPGRFSGRQFSNSRSEMNVSTLELGDSALYLCASSLRQGNEKLFFGSGTQLSVL.

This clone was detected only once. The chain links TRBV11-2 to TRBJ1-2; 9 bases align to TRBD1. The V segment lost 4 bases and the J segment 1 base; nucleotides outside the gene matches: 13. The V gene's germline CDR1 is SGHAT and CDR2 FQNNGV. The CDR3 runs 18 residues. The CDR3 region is CASSSLRDRALLNYGYTF. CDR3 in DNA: TGTGCCAGCAGCTCTCTCCGGGACAGGGCCCTCCTTAACTATGGCTACACCTTC.

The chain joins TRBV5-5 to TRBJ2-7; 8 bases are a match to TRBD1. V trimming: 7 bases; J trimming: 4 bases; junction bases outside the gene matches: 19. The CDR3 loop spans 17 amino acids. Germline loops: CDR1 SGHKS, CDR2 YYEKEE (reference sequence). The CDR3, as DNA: TGTGCCAGCCGATCGGGGTACGGCACAGGGGGTTCTTACGAGCAGTACTTC. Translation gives CASRSGYGTGGSYEQYF.

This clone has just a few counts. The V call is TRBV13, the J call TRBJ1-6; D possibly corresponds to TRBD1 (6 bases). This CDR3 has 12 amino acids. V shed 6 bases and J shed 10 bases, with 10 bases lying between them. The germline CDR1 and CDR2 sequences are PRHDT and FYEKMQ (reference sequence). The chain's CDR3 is CASSSRGSPLHF. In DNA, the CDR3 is TGTGCCAGCAGTAGCAGGGGATCACCCCTCCACTTT.

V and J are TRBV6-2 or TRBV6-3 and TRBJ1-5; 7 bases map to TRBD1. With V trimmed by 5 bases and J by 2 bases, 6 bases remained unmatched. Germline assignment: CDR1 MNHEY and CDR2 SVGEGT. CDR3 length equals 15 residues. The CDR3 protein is CASSTRQGGNQPQHF. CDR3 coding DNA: TGTGCCAGCAGTACCCGACAGGGAGGCAATCAGCCCCAGCATTTT.

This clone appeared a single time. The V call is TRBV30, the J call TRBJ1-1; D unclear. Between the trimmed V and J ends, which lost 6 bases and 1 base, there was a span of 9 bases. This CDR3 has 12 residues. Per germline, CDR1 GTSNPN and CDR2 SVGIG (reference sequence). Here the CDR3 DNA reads TGTGCCTGCCTCCCCAGGAACACTGAAGCTTTCTTT. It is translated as CACLPRNTEAFF. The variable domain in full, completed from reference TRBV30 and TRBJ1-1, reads SQTIHQWPATLVQPVGSPLSLECTVEGTSNPNLYWYRQAAGRGLQLLFYSVGIGQISSEVPQNLSASRPQDRQFILSSKKLLLSDSGFYLCACLPRNTEAFFGQGTRLTVV.

The CDR3 reads CASSLWQLGDEKLFF. DNA of the CDR3: TGTGCCAGCAGCTTATGGCAGCTCGGGGATGAAAAACTGTTTTTT. The chain uses TRBV7-2 and TRBJ1-4, with D unclear. The germline V gene has CDR1 SGHTA and CDR2 FQGNSA. Trimming removed 2 bases at V and 6 bases at J, with 13 bases between. The length of the CDR3 is 15 residues.

DNA for the CDR3: TGTGCCAGCAGTCCACTTGGGGGAGGGCCGCACAATGAGCAGTTCTTC. Translating it yields CASSPLGGGPHNEQFF. The chain combines TRBV7-8 with TRBJ2-1; 7 bases fit TRBD2. This CDR3 spans 16 amino acids. V lost 6 bases to trimming and J lost 5 bases; unmatched junction nucleotides: 13. Germline V gene lookup returns CDR1 SGHVS and CDR2 FQNEAQ.